These 9 T cell receptor beta chains were all obtained from the same sample, sequenced in a study of blood T cell repertoires in COVID-19. Measured with immunoSEQ multiplex PCR; TCRdb has only the in-frame clones, and not every one. The sample lists about 330,000 clones, approximately 90% occurring once. Sequences were obtained from peripheral blood. Source of these receptors: a man aged 25-45 years with COVID-19, enrolled during active disease.

This chain connects TRBV7-3 to TRBJ2-7, with D maybe TRBD1 (6 bases). The CDR3 runs to 15 residues. The ends were cut back, 4 bases at V and 3 bases at J, with 16 bases in the middle. From germline, CDR1 is SGHTA and CDR2 FQGTGA. The CDR3 protein is CASSSGGQVYYEQYF. The CDR3 region has the DNA TGTGCCAGCAGCTCTGGGGGACAAGTGTACTACGAGCAGTACTTC.

The DNA for the CDR3 is TGTGCCAGCAGCCAAGACGTCTCAGGACTCTATGGCTACACCTTC. Its translation: CASSQDVSGLYGYTF. The rearrangement links TRBV14 to TRBJ1-2, with D uncertain. V lost 0 bases and J 4 bases, leaving 12 bases between the germline ends. Germline V gene data show CDR1 as SGHDN and CDR2 as FVKESK. CDR3 size: 15 residues. Full variable domain (outside the CDR3, taken from reference TRBV14 and TRBJ1-2): EAGVTQFPSHSVIEKGQTVTLRCDPISGHDNLYWYRRVMGKEIKFLLHFVKESKQDESGMPNNRFLAERTGGTYSTLKVQPAELEDSGVYFCASSQDVSGLYGYTFGSGTRLTVV.

The rearrangement uses TRBV5-1 and TRBJ2-2, with 11 bases aligning to TRBD1. The CDR3 spans 17 residues. Germline trimming cut 4 bases from V and 7 bases from J; bases unmatched to any gene: 12. In germline, CDR1 is SGHRS, CDR2 YFSETQ. The DNA for the CDR3 is TGCGCCAGCAGCGCCAGGACAGGGGGCGAGGTTGGCGGGGAGCTGTTTTTT. Translated: CASSARTGGEVGGELFF.

The rearrangement uses TRBV27 and TRBJ1-2; a weak D match, TRBD1 (6 bases). The germline CDR1 and CDR2 sequences are MNHEY and SMNVEV (reference sequence). V was pared by 6 bases and J by 2 bases, with 13 bases between. The CDR3 is made up of 14 amino acids. Here the CDR3 DNA reads TGTGCCAGCAGCCACTACGGGACAAACTATGGCTACACCTTC. Protein product: CASSHYGTNYGYTF.

The chain employs TRBV18 and TRBJ2-1, with a tentative D call TRBD2 (6 bases). CDR1 is KGHSH, CDR2 LQKENI, per germline. Trimming shortened V by 1 base and J by 8 bases, and 9 bases separated the two germline ends. The CDR3 extends over 13 amino acids. For the CDR3, the DNA is TGTGCCAGCTCACCACTTTTAGCGGATGAGCAGTTCTTC. It specifies CASSPLLADEQFF. The full variable domain, with the rest looked up from reference TRBV18 and TRBJ2-1, is NAGVMQNPRHLVRRRGQEARLRCSPMKGHSHVYWYRQLPEEGLKFMVYLQKENIIDESGMPKERFSAEFPKEGPSILRIQQVVRGDSAAYFCASSPLLADEQFFGPGTRLTVL.

V gene TRBV19 combines with J gene TRBJ1-2, with 8 bases fitting TRBD1. J lost 3 bases, V lost 0 bases, and 3 bases had no gene match. The CDR3 runs 15 residues. The germline V gene encodes CDR1 LNHDA and CDR2 SQIVND (reference sequence). The CDR3 nucleotides are TGTGCCAGTAGTATAGACTTGGACAGGGACTATGGCTACACCTTC. Translating gives CASSIDLDRDYGYTF.

The genes are TRBV29-1 and TRBJ2-7; 12 nucleotides agree with TRBD2. The CDR3 is 14 residues long. The V gene end was trimmed by 6 bases and the J gene end by 4 bases; junction bases not matched to a gene: 7. Germline CDR1 is SQVTM and CDR2 is ANQGSEA. Here the CDR3 DNA reads TGCAGCGTCAGCCACGGACTAGCGGGATACGAGCAGTACTTC. This sequence encodes CSVSHGLAGYEQYF.

This clone was recorded at least ten times. The V call is TRBV7-2, the J call TRBJ1-2; the match to TRBD1 covers 8 bases. V lost 5 bases to trimming and J lost 5 bases; unmatched junction nucleotides: 10. CDR1 and CDR2 from the germline V gene are SGHTA and FQGNSA. The length of the CDR3 is 15 residues. The CDR3, as DNA: TGTGCCAGCAGCGCGTCAATTACAGGGGGGTATGGCTACACCTTC. It codes for CASSASITGGYGYTF. The full variable domain, in which reference TRBV7-2 and TRBJ1-2 provide the parts outside the CDR3, is GAGVSQSPSNKVTEKGKDVELRCDPISGHTALYWYRQSLGQGLEFLIYFQGNSAPDKSGLPSDRFSAERTGGSVSTLTIQRTQQEDSAVYLCASSASITGGYGYTFGSGTRLTVV.

This clone was recorded once. The rearrangement links TRBV4-3 to TRBJ2-1, with 9 bases lining up with TRBD1. The CDR3 totals 15 residues. The ends lost 0 bases at V and 9 bases at J; junction bases unmatched: 6. Germline V gene sequence: CDR1 LGHNA, CDR2 YSLEER. The CDR3 region has the DNA TGCGCCAGCAGCCAAGAGGGACAGGGTTATGGTGAGCAGTTCTTC. It codes for CASSQEGQGYGEQFF.